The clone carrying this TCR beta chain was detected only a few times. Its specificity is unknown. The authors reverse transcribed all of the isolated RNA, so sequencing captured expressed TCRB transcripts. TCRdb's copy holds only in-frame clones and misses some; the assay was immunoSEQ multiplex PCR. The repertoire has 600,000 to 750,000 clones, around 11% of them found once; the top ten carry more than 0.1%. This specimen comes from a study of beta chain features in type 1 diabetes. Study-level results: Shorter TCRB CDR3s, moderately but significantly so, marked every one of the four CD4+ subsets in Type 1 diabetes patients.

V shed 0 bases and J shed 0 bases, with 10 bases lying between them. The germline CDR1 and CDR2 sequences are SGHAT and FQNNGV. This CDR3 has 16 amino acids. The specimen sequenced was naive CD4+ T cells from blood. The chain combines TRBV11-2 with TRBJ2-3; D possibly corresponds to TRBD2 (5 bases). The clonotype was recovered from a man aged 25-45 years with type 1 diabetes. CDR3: CASSLDLAASTDTQYF. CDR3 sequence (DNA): TGTGCCAGCAGCTTAGATCTAGCAGCTAGCACAGATACGCAGTATTTT.